This T cell receptor beta chain was identified during a study of regulatory T cells in long-lasting Graves disease. Time point reported: persistent/refractory GD, antithyroid drugs over 5 years with positive TRAb. The TCR library was made from RNA extracted from PBMCs. In this sample, this clonotype turned up many times. Arm-PCR of CDR3 regions and iRepertoire HTBI primers were the basis on which TCR beta libraries were built. TCRdb ran MiXCR on the multiplex PCR reads and lists one entry per CDR3 protein. The sample lists about 430,000 distinct CDR3 sequences; about 21% were seen once. The receptor comes from a female donor with Graves disease. The sequencing here drew on peripheral blood mononuclear cells (PBMCs), taken when the disease was refractory, from a patient treated with antithyroid drugs.

The DNA of the CDR3 is TGCAGCGTTGAAGACATACGGACCGGCTCTGGGGCCAACGTCCTGACTTTC. This sequence encodes CSVEDIRTGSGANVLTF. The chain recombines TRBV29-1 with TRBJ2-6; D not resolved. V dropped 0 bases and J dropped 0 bases, with 12 bases sitting between them. The CDR3 has 17 residues. Germline V gives CDR1 SQVTM, CDR2 ANQGSEA.